The next 17 T cell receptor beta chains were all read from a single sample in a study of cytomegalovirus exposure and HLA in healthy donors. Vbeta (60) and Jbeta (13) primers were used in the PCR. Repertoires were generated with immunoSEQ multiplex PCR, while TCRdb's copy carries only in-frame clones and drops some. This repertoire shows 100,000 to 150,000 clones, about three quarters found once; its top ten account for around 1.5%. Material for sequencing was PBMCs. The receptors shown here come from a woman aged 18-35 years in good health and CMV-seronegative.

A few counts support this clone. The V call is TRBV5-5, the J call TRBJ1-4, with TRBD1 identical over 10 bases. Germline V gives CDR1 SGHKS, CDR2 YYEKEE (reference sequence). V gave up 3 bases and J gave up 5 bases; unmatched junction bases: 4. This CDR3 has 15 residues. In nucleotides, the CDR3 is TGTGCCAGCAGCTGGGGGACAGGGGAGAATGAAAAACTGTTTTTT. Encoded protein: CASSWGTGENEKLFF.

This clone turned up a few times. This chain's CDR3 is CSVKTGSSEAFF. CDR3 sequence (DNA): TGCAGCGTGAAGACAGGGAGTTCTGAAGCTTTCTTT. V and J are TRBV29-1 and TRBJ1-1; 7 bases map to TRBD1. CDR1 and CDR2 from the germline V gene are SQVTM and ANQGSEA. The trim removed 6 bases at V and 6 bases at J, leaving 7 bases unmatched. The CDR3 is 12 residues long.

This clone was found once. The CDR3 protein is CAAGGTNTQETQYF. CDR3 bases: TGTGCAGCGGGGGGGACTAACACTCAAGAGACCCAGTACTTC. V usage is TRBV6-4 and J usage is TRBJ2-5; 10 nucleotides match TRBD2. Germline CDR1 reads MRHNA; CDR2 reads SNTAGT. CDR3 length equals 14 residues.

This clone was detected once. The chain employs TRBV5-1 and TRBJ2-7; 10 bases map to TRBD2. The J segment lost 2 bases and the V segment lost 5 bases, leaving 7 bases of the junction unmatched. The CDR3 is made up of 15 amino acids. In germline, CDR1 is SGHRS, CDR2 YFSETQ. CDR3 DNA: TGCGCCAGCAGACTAGGACTAGCGGCTACCTACGAGCAGTACTTC. Its protein is CASRLGLAATYEQYF.

The chain is built from TRBV6-5 and TRBJ1-4; the D gene is possibly TRBD1 (6 bases). Germline V CDR1 and CDR2: MNHEY, SVGAGI. CDR3 size: 15 residues. The V end lost 2 bases, the J end lost 0 bases, and 7 bases lay between the germline ends. In DNA form, the CDR3 reads TGTGCCAGCAGTTACAGGACAGCAACTAATGAAAAACTGTTTTTT. It translates to CASSYRTATNEKLFF.

V is TRBV10-3 and J is TRBJ1-1; maybe TRBD1 (6 bases). From germline, CDR1 is ENHRY and CDR2 SYGVKD. The V end lost 6 bases, the J end lost 4 bases, and 12 bases lay between the germline ends. CDR3 length: 13 amino acids. The CDR3 nucleotides are TGTGCCATCAGCAGCAGGGGACCCACTGAAGCTTTCTTT. It translates to CAISSRGPTEAFF.

V and J are TRBV7-2 and TRBJ2-1, with 9 bases that match TRBD2. This CDR3 has 16 residues. J lost 8 bases, V lost 5 bases, and 13 bases had no gene match. Germline values: CDR1 SGHTA, CDR2 FQGNSA. For the CDR3, the DNA is TGTGCCAGCAGCCTTCTGGGTGGCGGGAGGGGCGATGAGCAGTTCTTC. It specifies CASSLLGGGRGDEQFF.

This clone was picked up a small number of times. The chain recombines TRBV19 with TRBJ2-2; the match to TRBD2 covers 9 bases. The CDR3 extends over 14 amino acids. Germline V gives CDR1 LNHDA, CDR2 SQIVND (reference sequence). The V segment lost 7 bases and the J segment 6 bases; nucleotides outside the gene matches: 6. CDR3 protein: CASKVAGVAGELFF. The CDR3 bases are TGTGCCAGTAAAGTAGCGGGAGTGGCCGGGGAGCTGTTTTTT.

V and J are TRBV5-1 and TRBJ2-1; the D gene is possibly TRBD2 (6 bases). This CDR3 has 15 amino acids. V was cut by 0 bases and J by 3 bases, with 10 bases left in between. Germline lookup yields CDR1 SGHRS and CDR2 YFSETQ. The CDR3 is CASSLARGIYNEQFF. CDR3 in DNA: TGCGCCAGCAGCTTGGCCCGCGGGATCTACAATGAGCAGTTCTTC. Full variable domain (remainder filled in from reference TRBV5-1 and TRBJ2-1): KAGVTQTPRYLIKTRGQQVTLSCSPISGHRSVSWYQQTPGQGLQFLFEYFSETQRNKGNFPGRFSGRQFSNSRSEMNVSTLELGDSALYLCASSLARGIYNEQFFGPGTRLTVL.

A few counts support this clone. The V and J genes are TRBV2 and TRBJ2-7; the D is unclear. The germline V gene encodes CDR1 SNHLY and CDR2 FYNNEI. The CDR3 runs 13 residues. V gave up 1 base and J gave up 3 bases, with 7 bases separating them. The CDR3 protein is CASSEVLSYEQYF. The CDR3 bases are TGTGCCAGCAGTGAAGTATTGAGCTACGAGCAGTACTTC.

This sequence joins TRBV20-1 and TRBJ1-1; D call uncertain. Trimming stripped 7 bases from V and 6 bases from J, with 12 bases between. The CDR3 length is 11 residues. The germline CDR1 and CDR2 sequences are DFQATT and SNEGSKA (reference sequence). The CDR3 coding sequence is TGCAGTGTCCTACCCTTTGCTGAAGCTTTCTTT. Its translation: CSVLPFAEAFF.

The J gene is TRBJ2-5, the V gene TRBV27; 8 bases are a match to TRBD1. CDR1 and CDR2 (germline): MNHEY, SMNVEV (reference sequence). The CDR3 extends over 14 amino acids. V was clipped by 3 bases and J by 1 base; unmatched bases: 1. CDR3 nucleotide sequence: TGTGCCAGCAGTTTCCAGGGGGCCCAAGAGACCCAGTACTTC. Amino acids: CASSFQGAQETQYF.

The chain combines TRBV19 with TRBJ1-2; tentatively, D is TRBD1 (5 bases). Looked up from germline, CDR1 is LNHDA and CDR2 is SQIVND (reference sequence). The CDR3 totals 18 residues. V was pared by 4 bases and J by 7 bases, with 28 bases between. The CDR3 DNA reads TGTGCCAGTAGTACTGGCACCTCCCTTGGACATAGGGGTTCTGGCTACACCTTC. Its protein product is CASSTGTSLGHRGSGYTF. Together with reference TRBV19 and TRBJ1-2, the CDR3 gives the full variable domain: DGGITQSPKYLFRKEGQNVTLSCEQNLNHDAMYWYRQDPGQGLRLIYYSQIVNDFQKGDIAEGYSVSREKKESFPLTVTSAQKNPTAFYLCASSTGTSLGHRGSGYTFGSGTRLTVV.

V gene TRBV6-5 combines with J gene TRBJ1-3; TRBD1 might be the D (6 bases). CDR1 and CDR2 (germline): MNHEY, SVGAGI. Trimming removed 3 bases from V and 3 bases from J, with 15 bases in between. The CDR3 is made up of 16 amino acids. The CDR3 DNA sequence: TGTGCCAGCAGTTATCACCACAGGGTCAGTGGAAACACCATATATTTT. As protein: CASSYHHRVSGNTIYF.

The sample holds a few counts of this clone. The chain employs TRBV7-9 and TRBJ2-5, with D hard to call. The ends were cut back, 1 base at V and 2 bases at J, with 5 bases in the middle. The CDR3 spans 13 residues. CDR1 is SEHNR and CDR2 is FQNEAQ in the germline V gene (reference sequence). Here the CDR3 reads CASSLDTQETQYF. CDR3 DNA sequence: TGTGCCAGCAGCTTAGACACACAAGAGACCCAGTACTTC.

The chain employs TRBV11-2 and TRBJ2-3, with 7 bases matching TRBD2. J lost 1 base, V lost 5 bases, and 12 bases had no gene match. CDR1 SGHAT and CDR2 FQNNGV come from the germline V gene. The length of the CDR3 is 17 residues. This chain's CDR3 is CASSPGREEKGTDTQYF. The CDR3 DNA is TGTGCCAGCAGCCCGGGGAGGGAGGAAAAAGGCACAGATACGCAGTATTTT.

V gene TRBV2 combines with J gene TRBJ2-3, with 9 bases matching TRBD1. The CDR3 sequence is 16 residues long. The junction had 9 bases not matched to a gene; V was cut back by 4 bases and J by 4 bases. The germline gives CDR1 SNHLY, CDR2 FYNNEI. The CDR3 DNA sequence: TGTGCCAGCAGTGGCTCGACAGGGGGGAAGCCAGATACGCAGTATTTT. Translation gives CASSGSTGGKPDTQYF.